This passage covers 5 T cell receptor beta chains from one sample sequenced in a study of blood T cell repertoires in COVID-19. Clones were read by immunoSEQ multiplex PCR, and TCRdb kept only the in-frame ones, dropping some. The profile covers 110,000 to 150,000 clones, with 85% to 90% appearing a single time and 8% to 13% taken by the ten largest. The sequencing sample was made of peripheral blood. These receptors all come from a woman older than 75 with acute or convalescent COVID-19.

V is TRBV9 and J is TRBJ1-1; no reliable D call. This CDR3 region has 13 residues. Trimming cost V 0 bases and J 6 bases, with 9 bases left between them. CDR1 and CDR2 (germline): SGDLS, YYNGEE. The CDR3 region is CASSVDPRAEAFF. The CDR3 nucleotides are TGTGCCAGCAGCGTAGATCCCCGTGCTGAAGCTTTCTTT.

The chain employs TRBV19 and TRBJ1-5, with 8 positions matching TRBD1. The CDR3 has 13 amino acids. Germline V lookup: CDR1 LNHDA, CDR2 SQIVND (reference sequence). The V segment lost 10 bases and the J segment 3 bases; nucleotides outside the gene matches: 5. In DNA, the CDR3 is TGTGCCACCGCGGACAGGGACAATCAGCCCCAGCATTTT. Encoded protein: CATADRDNQPQHF.

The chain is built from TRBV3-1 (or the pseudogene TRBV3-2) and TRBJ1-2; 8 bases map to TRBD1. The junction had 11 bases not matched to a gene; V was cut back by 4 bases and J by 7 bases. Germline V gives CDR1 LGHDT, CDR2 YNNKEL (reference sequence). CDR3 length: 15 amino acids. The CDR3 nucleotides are TGTGCCAGCAGCCTCTCGGCCCAGGGGGCGGGTGGCTACACCTTC. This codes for CASSLSAQGAGGYTF.

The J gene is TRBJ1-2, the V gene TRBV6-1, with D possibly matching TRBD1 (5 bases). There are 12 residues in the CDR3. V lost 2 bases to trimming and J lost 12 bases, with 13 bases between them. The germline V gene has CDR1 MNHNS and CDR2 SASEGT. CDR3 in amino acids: CASSEIWGLDTF. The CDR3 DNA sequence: TGTGCCAGCAGTGAAATCTGGGGCCTTGACACCTTC.

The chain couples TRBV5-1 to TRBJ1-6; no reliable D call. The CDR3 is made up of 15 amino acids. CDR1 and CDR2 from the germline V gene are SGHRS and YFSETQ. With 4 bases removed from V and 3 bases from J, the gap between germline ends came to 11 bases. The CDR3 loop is CASSPGDGYNSPLHF. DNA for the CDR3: TGCGCCAGCAGCCCCGGAGACGGCTATAATTCACCCCTCCACTTT.